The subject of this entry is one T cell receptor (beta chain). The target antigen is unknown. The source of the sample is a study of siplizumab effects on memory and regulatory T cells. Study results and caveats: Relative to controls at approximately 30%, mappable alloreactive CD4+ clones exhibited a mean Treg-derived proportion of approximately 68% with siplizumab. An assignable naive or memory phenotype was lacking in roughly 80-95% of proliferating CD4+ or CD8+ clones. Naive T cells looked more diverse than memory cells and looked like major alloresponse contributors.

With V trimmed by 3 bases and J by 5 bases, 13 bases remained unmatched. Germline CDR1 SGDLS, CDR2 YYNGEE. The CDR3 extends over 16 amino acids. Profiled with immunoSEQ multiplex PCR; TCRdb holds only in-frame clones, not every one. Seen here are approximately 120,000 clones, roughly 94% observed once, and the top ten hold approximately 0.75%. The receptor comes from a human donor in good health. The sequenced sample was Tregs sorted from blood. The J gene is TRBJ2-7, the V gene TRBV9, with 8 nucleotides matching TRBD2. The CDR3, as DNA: TGTGCCAGCAGCGCGGGGGGGACGGGCCGCCTCGACGAGCAGTACTTC. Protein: CASSAGGTGRLDEQYF. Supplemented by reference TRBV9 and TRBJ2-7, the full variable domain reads DSGVTQTPKHLITATGQRVTLRCSPRSGDLSVYWYQQSLDQGLQFLIQYYNGEERAKGNILERFSAQQFPDLHSELNLSSLELGDSALYFCASSAGGTGRLDEQYFGPGTRLTVT.